Reported below is one TCR beta chain. The data were obtained in a study of blood T cells in healthy people across ages. The CDR3 consists of 16 residues. Trimming at V came to 5 bases and at J to 0 bases, leaving 10 bases not matched to a gene. Germline V gene data show CDR1 as DFQATT and CDR2 as SNEGSKA (reference sequence). With a J-beta primer mix and a sample-barcoded 5' primer, a second PCR ran about 6 to 11 cycles. Every sample produced at least 2.5 million CDR3-containing paired-end reads. A single record per CDR3 protein comes from TCRdb applying MiXCR to the 5' RACE reads. The table includes around 1,000,000 distinct CDR3 sequences, under 30% detected once. These sequences were also reported in another study, on T cells of mothers and their children. From that study: Whether pairs are related or unrelated, thymic selection shapes their TCR recombination output in much the same way.

V gene TRBV20-1 combines with J gene TRBJ2-1; 7 positions agree with TRBD2. This receptor was identified in a girl aged 2 to 9 in good health. What was sequenced was blood. In DNA, the CDR3 is TGCAGTGCTGAAGATAGCGGGTTCAGCTCCTACAATGAGCAGTTCTTC. Translating it yields CSAEDSGFSSYNEQFF.